Detailed here is one TCR beta chain. This specimen belongs to a study of T cell changes during pregnancy in multiple sclerosis. Germline V gives CDR1 KGHSH, CDR2 LQKENI. V was trimmed by 2 bases and J by 3 bases, leaving 10 bases between them. The CDR3 totals 14 residues. TCRdb's copy holds only in-frame clones and misses some; the assay was immunoSEQ multiplex PCR. The sample comprises 77,000 or so clones, over 85% of which are singletons, and 0.65% to 0.75% rests with the top ten. The rearrangement uses TRBV18 and TRBJ1-1; D unresolved. The receptor comes from a female donor in good health, enrolled as a control in a pregnancy study. The specimen was peripheral blood, collected in the second trimester of pregnancy. CDR3 DNA sequence: TGTGCCAGCTCACCAAGCGGGGTGGACACTGAAGCTTTCTTT. Protein: CASSPSGVDTEAFF.